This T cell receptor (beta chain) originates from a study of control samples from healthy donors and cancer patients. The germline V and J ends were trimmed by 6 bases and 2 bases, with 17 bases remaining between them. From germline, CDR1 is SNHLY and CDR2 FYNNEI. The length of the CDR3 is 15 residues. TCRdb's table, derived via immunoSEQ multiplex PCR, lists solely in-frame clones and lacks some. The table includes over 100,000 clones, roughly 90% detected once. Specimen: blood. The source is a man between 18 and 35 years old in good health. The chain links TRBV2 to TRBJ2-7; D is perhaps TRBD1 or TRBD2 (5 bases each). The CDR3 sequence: CASSQLWDGTYEQYF. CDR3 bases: TGTGCCAGCAGCCAACTATGGGACGGGACCTACGAGCAGTACTTC.